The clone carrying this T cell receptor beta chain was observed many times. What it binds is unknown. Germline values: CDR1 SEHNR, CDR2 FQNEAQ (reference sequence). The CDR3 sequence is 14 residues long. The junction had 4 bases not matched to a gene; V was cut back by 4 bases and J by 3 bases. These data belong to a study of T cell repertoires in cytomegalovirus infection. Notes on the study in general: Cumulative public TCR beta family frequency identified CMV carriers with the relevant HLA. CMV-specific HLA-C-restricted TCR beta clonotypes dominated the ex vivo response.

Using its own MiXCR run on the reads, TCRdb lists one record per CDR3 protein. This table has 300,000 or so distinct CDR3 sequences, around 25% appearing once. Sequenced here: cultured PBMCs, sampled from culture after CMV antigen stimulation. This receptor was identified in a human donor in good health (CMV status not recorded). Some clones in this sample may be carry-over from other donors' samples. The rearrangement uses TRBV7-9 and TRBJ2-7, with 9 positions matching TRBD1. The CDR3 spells CASSSGQGNYEQYF. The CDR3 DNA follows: TGTGCCAGCAGCTCCGGACAGGGGAACTACGAGCAGTACTTC.